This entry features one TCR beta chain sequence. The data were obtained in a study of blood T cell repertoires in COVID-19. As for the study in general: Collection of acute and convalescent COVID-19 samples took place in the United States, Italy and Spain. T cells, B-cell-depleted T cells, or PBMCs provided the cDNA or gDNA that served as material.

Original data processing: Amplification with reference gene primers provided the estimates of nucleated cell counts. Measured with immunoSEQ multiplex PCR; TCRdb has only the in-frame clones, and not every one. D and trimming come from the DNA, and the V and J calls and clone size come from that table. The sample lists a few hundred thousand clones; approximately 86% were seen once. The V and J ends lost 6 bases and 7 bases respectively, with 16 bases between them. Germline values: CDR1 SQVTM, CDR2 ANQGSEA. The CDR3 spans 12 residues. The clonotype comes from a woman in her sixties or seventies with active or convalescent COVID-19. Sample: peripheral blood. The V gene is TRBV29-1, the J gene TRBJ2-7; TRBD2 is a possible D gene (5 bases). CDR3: CSVTEGGLEQYF. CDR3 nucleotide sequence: TGCAGCGTCACCGAGGGCGGTCTAGAGCAGTACTTC.